The clone carrying this TCR beta chain was detected only a few times. Per germline, CDR1 SGHNT and CDR2 YENEEA. The CDR3 extends over 13 amino acids. The ends were cut back, 5 bases at V and 4 bases at J, with 9 bases in the middle. Researchers ran the PCR with 60 Vbeta and 13 Jbeta primers. Clones were sequenced by immunoSEQ multiplex PCR, and TCRdb holds only the in-frame ones, with some missing. The sample lists tens of thousands of clones; around 72% were seen once. The data derive from a study of cytomegalovirus exposure and HLA in healthy donors. Across the whole study: Unique TCRs from HLA-typed donors, 75 million to 100 million of them, were held in an early data release.

The clonotype comes from a woman aged 40 to 50 in good health and CMV-seropositive. The chain is built from TRBV11-3 and TRBJ1-5; no reliable D call. Material: PBMCs. The CDR3 loop is CASSIDGNQPQHF. CDR3 coding DNA: TGTGCCAGCAGCATTGACGGGAATCAGCCCCAGCATTTT.